Given below is one TCR beta chain in context. Its antigen is not identified. Produced via immunoSEQ multiplex PCR; TCRdb's table is partial and in-frame only. This sample carries under 200,000 clones, around nine tenths of them seen once, and the ten largest clones take roughly 26%. The sample belongs to a study of T cell responses to AZD1222 COVID-19 vaccine. Germline trimming cut 3 bases from V and 3 bases from J; bases unmatched to any gene: 3. Germline CDR1 reads SQVTM; CDR2 reads ANQGSEA. The CDR3 extends over 14 amino acids. Overall study results and limits: Spike-specific TCRs gained breadth and depth after people received two AZD1222 doses. Donors were chiefly white British, with a greater number of females, and clonal diversity was perhaps underestimated.

The sample here was peripheral blood, taken 28 days after the second AZD1222 dose. J is TRBJ1-3 and V is TRBV29-1, with TRBD1 identical over 9 bases. This TCR was sampled from an adult who received the AZD1222 COVID-19 vaccine. The CDR3 DNA follows: TGCAGCGTTGACCCGACAGGGGGTGGAAACACCATATATTTT. It specifies CSVDPTGGGNTIYF.